The next 26 T cell receptor beta chains were all read from a single sample in a study of blood T cell repertoires in COVID-19. Profiling relied on immunoSEQ multiplex PCR, and the TCRdb table lists in-frame clones only, not all of them. The sample shows over 50,000 clones, just under 85% of them seen only once. Sequenced input: peripheral blood. These receptors came from a human donor in a cohort sampled during active COVID-19.

The chain recombines TRBV5-1 with TRBJ2-2; D might be TRBD1 (6 bases). This CDR3 is 14 amino acids long. Germline lookup yields CDR1 SGHRS and CDR2 YFSETQ. V was shortened by 5 bases and J by 4 bases, with 12 bases between the two germline ends. DNA of the CDR3: TGCGCCAGCAGGGAACAGGGATCCACCGGGGAGCTGTTTTTT. This translates into CASREQGSTGELFF.

This sequence joins TRBV6-5 and TRBJ2-7; TRBD1 matches at 9 bases. This CDR3 comprises 14 residues. Germline-derived CDR1 and CDR2 are MNHEY and SVGAGI. V shed 6 bases, J shed 4 bases, and the junction held 7 bases outside the gene matches. The CDR3 DNA is TGTGCCAGCAGCCCCGGGACAGGGCGATACGAGCAGTACTTC. Translating it yields CASSPGTGRYEQYF.

This clone was picked up a small number of times. The gene calls are TRBV5-4 and TRBJ2-3; the match to TRBD2 covers 8 bases. The CDR3 consists of 12 residues. In germline, CDR1 is SGHNT, CDR2 YYREEE (reference sequence). The V and J ends lost 5 bases and 6 bases, in that order; junction bases with no gene match: 2. The DNA for the CDR3 is TGTGCCAGCAGTCTAGCGGGCGATACGCAGTATTTT. Protein sequence: CASSLAGDTQYF.

The chain has TRBV11-2 and TRBJ2-7, with a possible D match to TRBD2 (5 bases). V was shortened by 1 base and J by 4 bases, with 11 bases between the two germline ends. The CDR3 length is 14 residues. The germline gives CDR1 SGHAT, CDR2 FQNNGV. The CDR3 sequence: CASSLGRVNYEQYF. The CDR3 coding sequence is TGTGCCAGCAGCTTAGGGCGGGTTAATTACGAGCAGTACTTC.

The rearrangement uses TRBV3-1 (or the pseudogene TRBV3-2) and TRBJ2-7; no clear D. The CDR3 runs 15 residues. Germline assignment: CDR1 LGHDT and CDR2 YNNKEL (reference sequence). V lost 0 bases, J lost 5 bases, and 14 bases lay in between. The CDR3 bases are TGTGCCAGCAGCCAAGATAGGAACAGTCGACACGAGCAGTACTTC. Translated, it gives CASSQDRNSRHEQYF.

This clone is a singleton in its sample. The chain is built from TRBV19 and TRBJ2-1; D uncertain. This CDR3 is built from 11 residues. Trimming took off 4 bases at V and 7 bases at J, with 5 bases between the two ends. Germline values: CDR1 LNHDA, CDR2 SQIVND (reference sequence). The CDR3 nucleotides are TGTGCCAGTAGTACCGGGAATGAGCAGTTCTTC. This translates into CASSTGNEQFF.

This chain joins TRBV28 and TRBJ2-2; tentative D call: TRBD2 (5 bases). CDR1 is MDHEN, CDR2 SYDVKM, per germline. Deletions cut 6 bases from V and 8 bases from J, with 13 bases between. The CDR3 is 13 residues long. Written as DNA, the CDR3 is TGTGCCAGCAGACGGACCTCGGGGGGGGAGCTGTTTTTT. It is translated as CASRRTSGGELFF. The variable domain in full, with the rest retrieved from reference TRBV28 and TRBJ2-2, is DVKVTQSSRYLVKRTGEKVFLECVQDMDHENMFWYRQDPGLGLRLIYFSYDVKMKEKGDIPEGYSVSREKKERFSLILESASTNQTSMYLCASRRTSGGELFFGEGSRLTVL.

The rearrangement links TRBV11-2 to TRBJ1-1; D not certain. The CDR3 is 13 residues long. The V gene lost 1 base and the J gene lost 1 base, with 4 bases spanning the gap. In germline, CDR1 is SGHAT, CDR2 FQNNGV. CDR3 sequence: CASSLGGNTEAFF. The CDR3, as DNA: TGTGCCAGCAGCTTAGGAGGGAACACTGAAGCTTTCTTT. The variable domain in full, with the rest retrieved from reference TRBV11-2 and TRBJ1-1, is EAGVAQSPRYKIIEKRQSVAFWCNPISGHATLYWYQQILGQGPKLLIQFQNNGVVDDSQLPKDRFSAERLKGVDSTLKIQPAKLEDSAVYLCASSLGGNTEAFFGQGTRLTVV.

This chain links TRBV5-5 with TRBJ2-5, with 9 bases fitting TRBD2. There are 15 residues in the CDR3. Germline V lookup: CDR1 SGHKS, CDR2 YYEKEE (reference sequence). With 1 base clipped from V and 3 bases from J, the junction kept 4 bases outside the gene matches. The CDR3 DNA follows: TGTGCCAGCAGCTTGATTGCGGGGGGGAAAGAGACCCAGTACTTC. The encoded protein is CASSLIAGGKETQYF.

The gene calls are TRBV28 and TRBJ2-5, with D tentatively TRBD1 (6 bases). The germline V gene encodes CDR1 MDHEN and CDR2 SYDVKM. This CDR3 has 14 residues. The V end lost 6 bases, the J end lost 3 bases, and 14 bases lay between the germline ends. CDR3 loop: CASSPTTGEETQYF. For the CDR3, the DNA is TGTGCCAGCAGCCCTACGACAGGAGAAGAGACCCAGTACTTC.

The chain carries TRBV7-2 and TRBJ2-2; no firm D call. The V gene lost 3 bases and the J gene lost 0 bases, with 5 bases spanning the gap. Germline values: CDR1 SGHTA, CDR2 FQGNSA. The CDR3 sequence is 14 residues long. The CDR3 sequence: CASSFGANTGELFF. Here the CDR3 DNA reads TGTGCCAGCAGCTTCGGAGCGAACACCGGGGAGCTGTTTTTT.

CDR3 region: CASSELAGTNTGELFF. The CDR3 region has the DNA TGTGCCAGCAGTGAACTAGCGGGCACGAACACCGGGGAGCTGTTTTTT. J is TRBJ2-2 and V is TRBV6-1; the match to TRBD2 covers 8 bases. Per germline, CDR1 MNHNS and CDR2 SASEGT. V lost 2 bases and J lost 0; bases outside the gene matches: 2. The CDR3 is 16 amino acids.

The J gene is TRBJ1-2, the V gene TRBV7-9; 10 bases match TRBD1. V lost 5 bases to trimming and J lost 6 bases; unmatched junction nucleotides: 6. Germline V gene lookup returns CDR1 SEHNR and CDR2 FQNEAQ (reference sequence). The CDR3 is 14 residues long. CDR3 nucleotide sequence: TGTGCCAGCAGCGAGACAGGGGGCCCTCATGGCTACACCTTC. The encoded protein is CASSETGGPHGYTF.

This clone came up once. The rearrangement uses TRBV4-1 and TRBJ2-1; no definite D call. CDR1 is MGHRA, CDR2 YSYEKL, per germline. The CDR3 is 15 amino acids. V gave up 1 base and J gave up 4 bases, with 11 bases separating them. CDR3 in amino acids: CASSQGRGFYNEQFF. CDR3 nucleotide sequence: TGCGCCAGCAGCCAAGGACGAGGATTTTACAATGAGCAGTTCTTC.

The chain joins TRBV4-1 to TRBJ1-2, with D perhaps matching TRBD1 (5 bases). Germline V CDR1 and CDR2: MGHRA, YSYEKL. The germline V and J ends were trimmed by 1 base and 0 bases, with 12 bases remaining between them. This CDR3 region has 16 residues. CDR3 DNA: TGCGCCAGCAGCCAAGCCGACAGCAATTCTAACTATGGCTACACCTTC. Amino acids: CASSQADSNSNYGYTF.

The chain is built from TRBV2 and TRBJ1-5, with D uncertain. This CDR3 is built from 14 residues. Trimming took 6 bases from V and 0 from J, leaving 9 bases between them. Germline V lookup: CDR1 SNHLY, CDR2 FYNNEI. CDR3 in DNA: TGTGCCAGCAGCGAAATCTATAGCAATCAGCCCCAGCATTTT. Its protein is CASSEIYSNQPQHF.

The chain joins TRBV28 to TRBJ1-3, with D perhaps matching TRBD1 (6 bases). The V and J ends lost 4 bases and 4 bases respectively, with 17 bases between them. Germline CDR1 is MDHEN and CDR2 is SYDVKM. This CDR3 has 16 amino acids. CDR3 DNA: TGTGCCAGCAGTTCCCCCTCAGGGGAATCCGGAAACACCATATATTTT. It specifies CASSSPSGESGNTIYF.

This clone was seen a single time. The rearrangement joins TRBV7-9 to TRBJ1-1, with 8 bases identical to TRBD1. The CDR3 sequence is 14 residues long. Germline V lookup: CDR1 SEHNR, CDR2 FQNEAQ (reference sequence). V lost 4 bases to trimming and J lost 1 base; unmatched junction nucleotides: 2. CDR3 residues: CASSSGTGNTEAFF. For the CDR3, the DNA is TGTGCCAGCAGCTCCGGGACAGGGAACACTGAAGCTTTCTTT.

The chain couples TRBV4-3 to TRBJ2-1; TRBD2 agrees at 7 bases. The CDR3 runs 14 residues. The trim removed 3 bases at V and 5 bases at J, leaving 4 bases unmatched. The germline V gene encodes CDR1 LGHNA and CDR2 YSLEER. CDR3: CASSQGGMNNEQFF. For the CDR3, the DNA is TGCGCCAGCAGCCAGGGGGGGATGAACAATGAGCAGTTCTTC.

In nucleotides, the CDR3 is TGCGCCAGCAGCCAAGAGGCTCCTGGCACAGATACGCAGTATTTT. It codes for CASSQEAPGTDTQYF. The rearrangement joins TRBV4-3 to TRBJ2-3, with D uncertain. CDR3 length: 15 residues. CDR1 LGHNA and CDR2 YSLEER come from the germline V gene. V was shortened by 0 bases and J by 1 base, with 8 bases between the two germline ends.

The gene calls are TRBV6-6 and TRBJ1-2, with D unresolved. Germline V gene lookup returns CDR1 MNHNY and CDR2 SVGAGI (reference sequence). The CDR3 runs to 15 residues. Trimming took off 5 bases at V and 6 bases at J, with 19 bases between the two ends. CDR3 residues: CASSEGPLAGDGYTF. The CDR3 nucleotides are TGTGCCAGCAGTGAGGGCCCCCTAGCAGGTGATGGCTACACCTTC.

V gene TRBV6-5 combines with J gene TRBJ1-3; the match to TRBD1 covers 10 bases. V gave up 3 bases and J gave up 3 bases; unmatched junction bases: 5. CDR3 size: 16 residues. Germline CDR1 is MNHEY and CDR2 is SVGAGI. The CDR3 nucleotides read TGTGCCAGCAGTTATGTGACAGGGGGCTTTGGAAACACCATATATTTT. Encoded protein: CASSYVTGGFGNTIYF.

The J gene is TRBJ2-1, the V gene TRBV29-1; TRBD2 is a possible D gene (5 bases). V was pared by 4 bases and J by 8 bases, with 9 bases between. The CDR3 spans 11 residues. Germline V gene sequence: CDR1 SQVTM, CDR2 ANQGSEA. The CDR3 spells CSVGELDEQFF. In DNA form, the CDR3 reads TGCAGCGTTGGGGAGCTCGATGAGCAGTTCTTC.

V and J are TRBV28 and TRBJ1-5; 8 bases fit TRBD1. The ends lost 7 bases at V and 0 bases at J; junction bases unmatched: 5. The CDR3 covers 15 residues. The V gene's germline CDR1 is MDHEN and CDR2 SYDVKM. CDR3 in amino acids: CASNPGQVSNQPQHF. DNA of the CDR3: TGTGCCAGCAACCCGGGACAGGTTAGCAATCAGCCCCAGCATTTT.

The rearrangement links TRBV4-3 to TRBJ2-3, with 10 bases matching TRBD1. Germline CDR1 LGHNA, CDR2 YSLEER. After removal of 1 base from V and 5 bases from J, the junction contained 6 bases not matched to a gene. CDR3 length: 16 amino acids. DNA of the CDR3: TGCGCCAGCAGCCAAGTTCCGGGGACAGGGGAAGATACGCAGTATTTT. It encodes CASSQVPGTGEDTQYF.

The gene calls are TRBV3-1 (or the pseudogene TRBV3-2) and TRBJ2-1; D is ambiguous. The germline V and J ends were trimmed by 4 bases and 0 bases, with 4 bases remaining between them. The CDR3 spans 13 residues. Germline V gene sequence: CDR1 LGHDT, CDR2 YNNKEL (reference sequence). CDR3: CASSLSSYNEQFF. DNA for the CDR3: TGTGCCAGCAGCCTCAGCTCCTACAATGAGCAGTTCTTC.